Each of the 24 T cell receptor beta chains below was sequenced from the same sample in a study of graft-versus-host responses after intestinal transplantation. Antigen specificity for these receptors is unknown. Data came from immunoSEQ multiplex PCR; TCRdb stores just in-frame clones and leaves some out. The repertoire holds more than 80,000 clones, with over 80% as singletons. This sample comprised unstimulated CD8+ T cells sorted from spleen or lymph node cells, obtained before intestinal transplant. The receptors were sampled from a human donor who received an intestinal transplant.

The V gene is TRBV5-1, the J gene TRBJ1-2; D unresolved. V was shortened by 3 bases and J by 4 bases, with 4 bases between the two germline ends. The V gene's germline CDR1 is SGHRS and CDR2 YFSETQ. There are 11 residues in the CDR3. The CDR3 region has the DNA TGCGCCAGCAGCTCCCCCTATGGCTACACCTTC. It codes for CASSSPYGYTF.

This clone was recorded only once. This chain uses TRBV6-1 with TRBJ2-3; D may be TRBD2 (6 bases). Trimming cost V 6 bases and J 0 bases, with 13 bases left between them. Germline V gene lookup returns CDR1 MNHNS and CDR2 SASEGT. This CDR3 has 15 amino acids. CDR3 sequence: CASSAPGLSTDTQYF. In DNA, the CDR3 is TGTGCCAGCAGCGCCCCGGGACTTAGCACAGATACGCAGTATTTT.

This clone showed up just a few times. The CDR3 DNA reads as TGTGCCAGCAGGGACGGGACAGGCTCCAACTATGGCTACACCTTC. This gives the protein CASRDGTGSNYGYTF. This chain joins TRBV6-1 and TRBJ1-2; 8 bases align to TRBD1. The CDR3 has 15 residues. J lost 2 bases, V lost 6 bases, and 8 bases had no gene match. Germline V lookup: CDR1 MNHNS, CDR2 SASEGT.

The V and J genes are TRBV27 and TRBJ2-7; weak D call: TRBD2 (5 bases). This CDR3 contains 13 residues. V lost 7 bases and J 4 bases, leaving 14 bases between the germline ends. Germline V gene lookup returns CDR1 MNHEY and CDR2 SMNVEV (reference sequence). This CDR3 reads CASTPAPGYEQYF. Written as DNA, the CDR3 is TGTGCCAGCACCCCAGCCCCGGGATACGAGCAGTACTTC.

Only a few counts were recorded for this clone. The chain carries TRBV21-1 and TRBJ2-2; TRBD1 is the table's D call, not checked against the DNA. TRBV21-1 has pseudogene status. The CDR3 consists of 14 residues. The CDR3 bases are TGTGCCAGCGGACAGGGTTTCAACACCGGGGAGCTGTTTTTT. Protein: CASGQGFNTGELFF.

This rearrangement joins TRBV6-5 to TRBJ2-5; D unresolved. The CDR3 loop spans 14 amino acids. CDR1 is MNHEY, CDR2 SVGAGI, per germline. Deletions cut 5 bases from V and 1 base from J, with 11 bases between. The CDR3 DNA reads as TGTGCCAGCAGTGGTCCAAGACGCCAAGAGACCCAGTACTTC. This sequence encodes CASSGPRRQETQYF.

The chain has TRBV5-6 and TRBJ1-5; D is possibly TRBD1 (5 bases). This CDR3 is built from 16 residues. Trimming stripped 3 bases from V and 6 bases from J, with 19 bases between. Germline-derived CDR1 and CDR2 are SGHDT and YYEEEE. The CDR3 DNA reads as TGTGCCAGCAGCTGGACCGGGGGGGAAGAAGGTCAGCCCCAGCATTTT. It is translated as CASSWTGGEEGQPQHF.

CDR3: CASSPWDREGTGELFF. The CDR3 nucleotides read TGTGCCAGCAGTCCTTGGGACAGGGAAGGCACCGGGGAGCTGTTTTTT. The V call is TRBV28, the J call TRBJ2-2; TRBD1 matches at 9 bases. V shed 5 bases, J shed 4 bases, and the junction held 8 bases outside the gene matches. CDR1 and CDR2 from the germline V gene are MDHEN and SYDVKM. CDR3 length equals 16 residues.

A single count supports this clone. The rearrangement links TRBV11-2 to TRBJ1-1; TRBD1 might be the D (6 bases). Trimming shortened V by 1 base and J by 0 bases, and 18 bases separated the two germline ends. This CDR3 has 18 amino acids. Germline lookup yields CDR1 SGHAT and CDR2 FQNNGV. CDR3 sequence reads: CASSLVLGGGGMNTEAFF. The CDR3 DNA follows: TGTGCCAGCAGCTTAGTATTGGGGGGCGGAGGGATGAACACTGAAGCTTTCTTT.

J is TRBJ2-5 and V is TRBV11-2; D gene unclear. The DNA matches TRBJ2-7 better at its end, which makes the J call doubtful. CDR1 and CDR2 from the germline V gene are SGHAT and FQNNGV. The CDR3 is made up of 14 amino acids. The CDR3 region is CASSLEPVTYEQYF. The CDR3 DNA sequence: TGTGCCAGCAGCTTAGAGCCGGTTACCTACGAGCAGTACTTC.

The chain joins TRBV4-1 to TRBJ2-3; a weak D match, TRBD2 (5 bases). This CDR3 region has 16 residues. Trimming left V 4 bases short and J 5 bases short, with 19 bases between. Germline V CDR1 and CDR2: MGHRA, YSYEKL. CDR3 nucleotides: TGCGCCAGCAGCCTCGAAGGGTCGGGGTCGGGAGATACGCAGTATTTT. It translates to CASSLEGSGSGDTQYF.

The CDR3 loop is CATLLAGGPADTQYF. In DNA, the CDR3 is TGTGCCACCTTATTAGCGGGGGGGCCGGCAGATACGCAGTATTTT. The V and J genes are TRBV2 and TRBJ2-3; 11 bases map to TRBD2. CDR3 size: 15 residues. Germline V CDR1 and CDR2: SNHLY, FYNNEI. Trimming removed 10 bases from V and 4 bases from J; junction bases left unmatched: 10.

This clone was recorded once. The chain has TRBV4-1 and TRBJ1-4; D gene uncertain. V shed 8 bases and J shed 0 bases, with 13 bases lying between them. There are 15 residues in the CDR3. Germline-derived CDR1 and CDR2 are MGHRA and YSYEKL. CDR3 sequence reads: CASSPFVATNEKLFF. CDR3 bases: TGCGCCAGCTCCCCCTTCGTTGCAACTAATGAAAAACTGTTTTTT.

This clone appeared a single time. The chain carries TRBV13 and TRBJ1-5; 7 bases map to TRBD1. The CDR3 has 14 amino acids. V trimming: 3 bases; J trimming: 6 bases; junction bases outside the gene matches: 5. CDR1 PRHDT and CDR2 FYEKMQ come from the germline V gene (reference sequence). The CDR3 DNA is TGTGCCAGCAGCTTCCGACAGGGTTTTCAGCCCCAGCATTTT. Encoded protein: CASSFRQGFQPQHF. Supplemented by reference TRBV13 and TRBJ1-5, the full variable domain reads AAGVIQSPRHLIKEKRETATLKCYPIPRHDTVYWYQQGPGQDPQFLISFYEKMQSDKGSIPDRFSAQQFSDYHSELNMSSLELGDSALYFCASSFRQGFQPQHFGDGTRLSIL.

The rearrangement links TRBV2 to TRBJ1-5; TRBD1 is a possible D gene (5 bases). Trimming cost V 3 bases and J 4 bases, with 16 bases left between them. This CDR3 has 16 residues. Per germline, CDR1 SNHLY and CDR2 FYNNEI. The DNA for the CDR3 is TGTGCCAGCAGTGATAAGGGTCGGACATGGAATCAGCCCCAGCATTTT. Encoded protein: CASSDKGRTWNQPQHF.

This clone came up many times. The junction does not match germline at one end; this may be a read error. Different DNA sequences within this sample yield the same CDR3. This sequence joins TRBV5-1 and TRBJ1-1, with D possibly TRBD1 on 5 matching bases. The germline gives CDR1 SGHRS, CDR2 YFSETQ. The CDR3 covers 13 residues. The DNA for the CDR3 is TGTGCCAGCAGCTTGGCCTCAGGGACTGAAGCTTTCTTT. Translation gives CASSLASGTEAFF.

CDR3 protein: CASSNPGLAYGYTF. CDR3 in DNA: TGTGCCAGTAGTAACCCCGGACTGGCCTATGGCTACACCTTC. The rearrangement uses TRBV19 and TRBJ1-2; D unresolved. There are 14 residues in the CDR3. V gave up 4 bases and J gave up 4 bases, with 13 bases separating them. Germline lookup yields CDR1 LNHDA and CDR2 SQIVND (reference sequence).

The chain links TRBV5-6 to TRBJ2-1; TRBD1 matches at 9 bases. Germline trimming cut 4 bases from V and 3 bases from J; bases unmatched to any gene: 14. Per germline, CDR1 SGHDT and CDR2 YYEEEE. The CDR3 runs 18 residues. CDR3 coding DNA: TGTGCCAGCAGCCTGGGGCAGCAAGGACAGGGGCGCTACAATGAGCAGTTCTTC. Protein sequence: CASSLGQQGQGRYNEQFF.

J is TRBJ1-3 and V is TRBV27; 7 bases match TRBD1. Germline CDR1 is MNHEY and CDR2 is SMNVEV (reference sequence). J was trimmed by 0 bases and V by 6 bases; bases with no gene match: 2. The CDR3 contains 14 residues. CDR3 nucleotide sequence: TGTGCCAGCAGGGGACAGTTCTCTGGAAACACCATATATTTT. The encoded protein is CASRGQFSGNTIYF.

CDR3 loop: CASSIDNGEYEQYF. Written as DNA, the CDR3 is TGTGCCAGCAGCATAGACAACGGAGAGTACGAGCAGTACTTC. The chain couples TRBV6-5 to TRBJ2-7, with D unresolved. CDR3 length: 14 residues. Germline-derived CDR1 and CDR2 are MNHEY and SVGAGI. Deletions cut 6 bases from V and 4 bases from J, with 16 bases between.

The chain combines TRBV4-3 with TRBJ2-7; TRBD2 aligns across 11 bases. This CDR3 comprises 15 residues. Germline CDR1 and CDR2: LGHNA and YSLEER. The junction had 2 bases not matched to a gene; V was cut back by 3 bases and J by 1 base. Here the CDR3 DNA reads TGCGCCAGCAGCCACTTAGCGGGAGGGTCCTACGAGCAGTACTTC. This translates into CASSHLAGGSYEQYF.

V gene TRBV23-1 combines with J gene TRBJ2-4; D may be TRBD1 (6 bases). TRBV23-1 is an ORF; its function is uncertain. There are 16 residues in the CDR3. The ends were cut back, 6 bases at V and 1 base at J, with 16 bases in the middle. CDR3 bases: TGCGCCAGCAGCCTGACAGGAATCAGGGCCAAAAACATTCAGTACTTC. Translation gives CASSLTGIRAKNIQYF.

This chain links TRBV19 with TRBJ1-5, with TRBD1 identical over 9 bases. Trimming removed 6 bases from V and 8 bases from J; junction bases left unmatched: 11. The CDR3 length is 15 residues. Germline V gene lookup returns CDR1 LNHDA and CDR2 SQIVND (reference sequence). CDR3 coding DNA: TGTGCCAGTAGGAGGACACACAGGGGGCGGGAGCCCCAGCATTTT. Translating it yields CASRRTHRGREPQHF.

The V and J genes are TRBV6-5 and TRBJ1-5; D unclear. Between the trimmed V and J ends, which lost 0 bases and 0 bases, there was a span of 6 bases. This CDR3 has 15 amino acids. Germline V gene data show CDR1 as MNHEY and CDR2 as SVGAGI. CDR3 DNA sequence: TGTGCCAGCAGTTACTCCTACTATAGCAATCAGCCCCAGCATTTT. Translated, it gives CASSYSYYSNQPQHF.